This T cell receptor beta chain was identified in a study of cytomegalovirus exposure and HLA in healthy donors. Study overall: Genotyping showed around 80% of roughly 400 donors falling in the Caucasian-associated ancestry cluster. Whole-study findings and limits: TRBV6-2, TRBV6-3 and some other V segments were unresolvable in 87-base-pair reads. A later analysis showed TCR association rates differing by HLA locus, peaking at DRB1 and lowest at HLA-C. Among donors in an Asian-associated ancestry cluster, a later analysis reportedly found fewer N-insertions than the approximately 670-donor mean.

Remarks on this clone: Its specificity is unknown.

Trimming stripped 3 bases from V and 4 bases from J, with 12 bases between. The germline V gene has CDR1 SEHNR and CDR2 FQNEAQ (reference sequence). The CDR3 length is 14 residues. A multiplex PCR was run with 60 Vbeta primers and 13 Jbeta primers. Clones were sequenced by immunoSEQ multiplex PCR, and TCRdb holds only the in-frame ones, with some missing. Of 200,000 to 250,000 clones in the sample, about three quarters were seen once. This chain uses TRBV7-9 with TRBJ1-2, with a tentative D call TRBD1 (6 bases). Material: PBMCs. The sequence came from a man aged 35 to 55 in good health and CMV-seronegative. The CDR3 coding sequence is TGTGCCAGCAGCTTTACAGGGACCCTCTATGGCTACACCTTC. It encodes CASSFTGTLYGYTF.